The clone carrying this T cell receptor beta chain has a count of ten or more. This sample is drawn from a study of T-cell reconstitution after alpha-beta-depleted transplantation in children. The CDR3 is 14 residues long. CDR1 and CDR2 from the germline V gene are SGHVS and FQNEAQ. The J segment lost 5 bases and the V segment lost 5 bases, leaving 6 bases of the junction unmatched. The TCRbeta library was prepared with unique molecular identifiers. TCRdb called the PCR reads again in MiXCR, with one record for every CDR3 protein. Of fewer than 25,000 distinct CDR3 sequences listed, roughly 11% were seen once; the top ten hold 20% to 25%.

This sample comprised PBMCs from the stem cell graft donor, obtained from the stem cell graft. This chain uses TRBV7-8 with TRBJ1-1; 9 bases align to TRBD1. This TCR came from a human donor who donated a stem cell graft to a child with chronic granulomatous disease. As DNA, the CDR3 is TGTGCCAGCAGCCTTCGACAGGGGGTAACTGAAGCTTTCTTT. Its protein is CASSLRQGVTEAFF.